This entry describes one TCR beta chain. Germline lookup yields CDR1 LGHDT and CDR2 YNNKEL (reference sequence). The CDR3 extends over 15 amino acids. V was cut by 2 bases and J by 7 bases, with 17 bases left in between. The sample belongs to a study of identical twins. TCRdb analysed the 5' RACE reads with MiXCR anew, one entry per CDR3 protein. The data contain under 1 million distinct CDR3 sequences, roughly an eighth of them singletons. These same records also appear under a second study, on yellow fever vaccine responses in identical twins.

The chain links TRBV3-1 to TRBJ1-2; perhaps TRBD1 as D (5 bases). Material: PBMCs. The receptor was isolated from a woman aged 18 to 35 in good health. The CDR3 bases are TGTGCCAGCAGCCAATCGGGTTGGGGACCCGGTGGCTACACCTTC. Translating it yields CASSQSGWGPGGYTF.